These 6 T cell receptor beta chains share one sample of origin, sequenced in a study of cytomegalovirus exposure and HLA in healthy donors. PCR used 60 Vbeta primers and 13 Jbeta primers. Assay: immunoSEQ multiplex PCR; the TCRdb copy retains only in-frame clones and omits some. The table lists about 45,000 clones, about 85% of them singletons, with roughly 8% in the top ten. Input material: PBMCs. These receptors originate from a middle-aged woman in good health and CMV-seropositive.

The chain is built from TRBV5-1 and TRBJ1-2; D gene uncertain. The CDR3 loop spans 13 amino acids. Trimming left V 5 bases short and J 0 bases short, with 8 bases between. CDR1 and CDR2 (germline): SGHRS, YFSETQ. The CDR3 region has the DNA TGCGCCAGCAGGCCCGGGTCTAACTATGGCTACACCTTC. Translation: CASRPGSNYGYTF.

V usage is TRBV11-3 and J usage is TRBJ2-1; the D is unclear. In germline, CDR1 is SGHNT, CDR2 YENEEA. This CDR3 comprises 13 residues. V was shortened by 2 bases and J by 6 bases, with 8 bases between the two germline ends. CDR3 loop: CASSLTRSNEQFF. In nucleotides, the CDR3 is TGTGCCAGCAGCTTAACGCGGAGCAATGAGCAGTTCTTC.

With regard to this clone: Germline is not matched at one junction end, which may reflect a read error. The chain couples TRBV19 to TRBJ2-1, with a weak D call TRBD1 (5 bases). Per the germline V gene, CDR1 is LNHDA and CDR2 is SQIVND (reference sequence). The length of the CDR3 is 16 residues. For the CDR3, the DNA is TGTGCCGGTAGTTTGACAGATACCCTTTCCTACAATGAGCAGTTCTTC. Protein sequence: CAGSLTDTLSYNEQFF.

The rearrangement joins TRBV29-1 to TRBJ1-1; D possibly corresponds to TRBD1 (6 bases). The CDR3 runs to 13 residues. V was trimmed by 7 bases and J by 2 bases, leaving 14 bases between them. Germline CDR1 is SQVTM and CDR2 is ANQGSEA. The CDR3 loop is CSAKQGTNTEAFF. The CDR3 DNA sequence: TGCAGCGCCAAACAGGGAACAAACACTGAAGCTTTCTTT.

The chain employs TRBV7-2 and TRBJ1-5, with 7 positions matching TRBD1. Germline V gives CDR1 SGHTA, CDR2 FQGNSA. V lost 2 bases, J lost 5 bases, and 15 bases stayed unmatched. The CDR3 contains 18 residues. CDR3 residues: CASSLPTVGKQGYQPQHF. DNA of the CDR3: TGTGCCAGCAGCTTACCTACTGTCGGCAAACAGGGGTATCAGCCCCAGCATTTT.

This chain joins TRBV19 and TRBJ1-4; 7 positions match TRBD1. V was clipped by 6 bases and J by 5 bases; unmatched bases: 9. This CDR3 region has 15 residues. Germline-derived CDR1 and CDR2 are LNHDA and SQIVND (reference sequence). CDR3 in amino acids: CASSNHRGQNEKLFF. The CDR3 DNA reads TGTGCCAGTAGCAATCACAGGGGTCAAAATGAAAAACTGTTTTTT. The complete variable domain, with remaining parts taken from reference TRBV19 and TRBJ1-4, reads DGGITQSPKYLFRKEGQNVTLSCEQNLNHDAMYWYRQDPGQGLRLIYYSQIVNDFQKGDIAEGYSVSREKKESFPLTVTSAQKNPTAFYLCASSNHRGQNEKLFFGSGTQLSVL.